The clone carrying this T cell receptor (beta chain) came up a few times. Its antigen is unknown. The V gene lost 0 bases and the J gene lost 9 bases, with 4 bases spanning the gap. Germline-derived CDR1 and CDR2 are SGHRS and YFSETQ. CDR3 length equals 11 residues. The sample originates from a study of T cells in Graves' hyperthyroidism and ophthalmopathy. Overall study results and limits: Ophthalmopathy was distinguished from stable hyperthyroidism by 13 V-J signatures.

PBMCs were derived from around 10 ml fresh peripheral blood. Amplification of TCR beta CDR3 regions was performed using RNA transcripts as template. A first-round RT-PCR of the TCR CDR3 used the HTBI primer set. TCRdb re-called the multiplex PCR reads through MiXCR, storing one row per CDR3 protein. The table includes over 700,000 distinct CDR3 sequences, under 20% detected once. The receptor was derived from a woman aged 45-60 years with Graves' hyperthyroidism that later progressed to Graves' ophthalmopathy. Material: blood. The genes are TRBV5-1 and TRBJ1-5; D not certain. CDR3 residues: CASSLGPPQHF. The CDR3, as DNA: TGCGCCAGCAGCTTGGGTCCGCCCCAGCATTTT.